This is a list of T cell receptor beta chains from one sample in a study of radiation and T cells in renal cell carcinoma. TCRdb keeps only in-frame clones here, not all; method: immunoSEQ multiplex PCR. The sample holds roughly 64,000 clones, 60% to 85% seen once. The source material was blood, sampled from a patient whose treatment included radiotherapy and nephrectomy. The receptors shown here come from a man aged 55 to 70 with renal cell carcinoma. Each CDR3 is given with its conserved first and last residue. A D gene is named only where the DNA matches it firmly. Where a row states a size, it is once, few, many or the class of an expanded clone; other rows omit it.

.	TRBV11-3	14	.	TRBJ2-3	CASRPPSDQDTQYF	TGTGCCAGCAGGCCCCCTAGCGATCAAGATACGCAGTATTTT
few	TRBV7-9	13	.	TRBJ1-2	CASSPGADYGYTF	TGTGCCAGCAGCCCCGGGGCCGACTATGGCTACACCTTC
.	TRBV5-1	17	TRBD1	TRBJ1-1	CASLPLEGAKGNTEAFF	TGCGCCAGCCTTCCATTGGAGGGGGCTAAAGGTAACACTGAAGCTTTCTTT
.	TRBV29-1	12	.	TRBJ1-2	CSVVGENYGYTF	TGCAGCGTTGTGGGGGAGAACTATGGCTACACCTTC
.	TRBV5-1	15	.	TRBJ2-5	CASSSLGTVQETQYF	TGCGCCAGCAGCTCGTTGGGGACGGTCCAAGAGACCCAGTACTTC
.	TRBV2	15	TRBD2	TRBJ2-1	CASRATSGGANEQFF	TGTGCCAGCAGAGCGACTAGCGGGGGAGCGAATGAGCAGTTCTTC
few	TRBV7-9	15	.	TRBJ1-4	CASSLVGGGDEKLFF	TGTGCCAGCAGCTTAGTCGGAGGTGGGGATGAAAAACTGTTTTTT
.	TRBV10-2	15	.	TRBJ1-4	CASSPDGRPNEKLFF	TGCGCCAGCAGTCCGGACGGCCGGCCTAATGAAAAACTGTTTTTT
.	TRBV7-2	16	.	TRBJ2-3	CASSLGRGQGYDTQYF	TGTGCCAGCAGCTTAGGTCGCGGACAAGGGTACGATACGCAGTATTTT
.	TRBV10-3	14	.	TRBJ2-5	CAISEYQGEETQYF	TGTGCCATCAGTGAGTACCAGGGCGAAGAGACCCAGTACTTC
.	TRBV5-1	15	TRBD2	TRBJ2-1	CASTLGSGGYNEQFF	TGCGCCAGCACCCTGGGGAGCGGGGGCTACAATGAGCAGTTCTTC
medium-sized	TRBV6-6	12	.	TRBJ1-1	CASTSDYLEAFF	TGTGCCAGCACCTCCGATTATCTTGAAGCTTTCTTT
.	TRBV7-2	13	.	TRBJ2-3	CASSLVPVEEQYF	TGTGCCAGCAGCTTAGTTCCCGTTGAAGAGCAGTATTTT
.	TRBV27	14	.	TRBJ1-4	CASSLLSTNEKLFF	TGTGCCAGCAGTTTACTTTCAACTAATGAAAAACTGTTTTTT
.	TRBV2	14	.	TRBJ2-3	CALTPGLSTDTQYF	TGTGCCCTCACCCCGGGCCTTAGCACAGATACGCAGTATTTT
.	TRBV11-3	16	.	TRBJ1-1	CASRRTHSAGVEEAFF	TGTGCCAGCAGACGTACGCACTCGGCGGGAGTGGAGGAAGCTTTCTTT
.	TRBV4-2	15	.	TRBJ1-2	CASSQEGRLSYGYTF	TGTGCCAGCAGCCAAGAGGGCAGGCTGAGCTATGGCTACACCTTC
.	TRBV2	16	.	TRBJ2-3	CASSPFGAGSADTQYF	TGTGCCAGCAGTCCTTTCGGGGCAGGGTCGGCAGATACGCAGTATTTT
.	TRBV7-9	14	.	TRBJ1-2	CASSFGDSMYGYTF	TGTGCCAGCAGCTTCGGTGACAGTATGTATGGCTACACCTTC
many	TRBV11-3	17	TRBD2	TRBJ2-1	CASSLALSGRAYNEQFF	TGTGCCAGCAGCTTAGCCCTAAGCGGGAGGGCCTACAATGAGCAGTTCTTC
.	TRBV9	14	.	TRBJ1-1	CASSTSGGYTEAFF	TGTGCCAGCAGCACTAGTGGGGGATACACTGAAGCTTTCTTT
.	TRBV28	15	.	TRBJ1-4	CASSLYTGLNEKLFF	TGTGCCAGCAGTTTATATACAGGGTTAAATGAAAAACTGTTTTTT
once	TRBV4-2	22	TRBD1	TRBJ2-6	CASSHTGTGGSLGLSGANVLTF	TGTGCCAGCAGCCATACCGGGACAGGGGGATCGTTGGGTCTCTCTGGGGCCAACGTCCTGACTTTC
once	TRBV5-1	14	.	TRBJ1-1	CASSMQGSNTEAFF	TGCGCCAGCAGCATGCAGGGGTCGAACACTGAAGCTTTCTTT
once	TRBV4-3	16	TRBD1	TRBJ2-7	CASSRRPGQSMYEQYF	TGCGCCAGCAGCCGGAGGCCGGGACAGTCTATGTACGAGCAGTACTTC
.	TRBV2	15	TRBD1	TRBJ1-1	CASSPGQAANTEAFF	TGTGCCAGCAGTCCCGGACAGGCCGCGAACACTGAAGCTTTCTTT
.	TRBV7-2	17	TRBD1	TRBJ1-4	CASSLPPSRDRNEKLFF	TGTGCCAGCAGCTTACCCCCATCCCGGGACAGGAATGAAAAACTGTTTTTT